Sequencing of this T cell receptor (beta chain) was carried out in a study of T cell repertoires in cytomegalovirus infection. Study details: Public TCR beta signatures provided an indication of both CMV infection and a matching HLA type.

TCRdb re-called the reads with MiXCR, one entry per CDR3 protein. Among some 77,000 distinct CDR3 sequences listed, about 4% were seen once. In its sample, this clonotype was seen many times. Its target is not known. General study findings and limits: In two of eight donors, the top clonotype was HLA-C-restricted CMV-specific. Identification of carriers of CMV plus the relevant HLA was performed using cumulative public TCR beta family frequency.

Between the trimmed V and J ends, which lost 1 base and 1 base, there was a span of 2 bases. The germline gives CDR1 MNHEY, CDR2 SMNVEV (reference sequence). The CDR3 loop spans 13 amino acids. The gene calls are TRBV27 and TRBJ1-5, with no clear D. Input material: PBMCs. The sequence was obtained from a human donor in good health (CMV status not recorded). Some clones in this sample may be carry-over from other donors' samples. CDR3: CASSLWSNQPQHF. CDR3 nucleotide sequence: TGTGCCAGCAGTTTATGGAGCAATCAGCCCCAGCATTTT.